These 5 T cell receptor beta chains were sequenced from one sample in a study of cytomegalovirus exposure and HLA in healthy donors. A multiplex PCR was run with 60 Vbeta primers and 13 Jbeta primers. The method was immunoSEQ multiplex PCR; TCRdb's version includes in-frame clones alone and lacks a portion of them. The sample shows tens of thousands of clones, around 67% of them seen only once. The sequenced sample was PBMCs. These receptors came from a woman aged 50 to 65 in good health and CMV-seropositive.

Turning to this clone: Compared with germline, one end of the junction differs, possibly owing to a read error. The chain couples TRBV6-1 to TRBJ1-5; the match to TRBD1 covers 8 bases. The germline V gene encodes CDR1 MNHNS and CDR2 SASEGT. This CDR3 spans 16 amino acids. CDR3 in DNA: TGTACCAGCAGTGCGAAAGGACAGGGAGGTAATCAGCCCCAGCATTTT. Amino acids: CTSSAKGQGGNQPQHF.

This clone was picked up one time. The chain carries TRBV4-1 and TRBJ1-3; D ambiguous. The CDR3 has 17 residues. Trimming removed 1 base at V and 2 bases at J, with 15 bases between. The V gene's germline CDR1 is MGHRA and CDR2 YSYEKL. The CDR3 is CASSQAPPVPTGNTIYF. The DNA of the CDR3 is TGCGCCAGCAGCCAAGCCCCTCCGGTGCCCACTGGAAACACCATATATTTT.

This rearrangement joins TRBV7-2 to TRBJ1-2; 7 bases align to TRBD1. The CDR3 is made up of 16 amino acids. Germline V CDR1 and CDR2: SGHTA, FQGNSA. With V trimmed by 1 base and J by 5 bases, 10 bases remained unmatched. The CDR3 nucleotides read TGTGCCAGCAGCTTAGGGTCACAGGGGACGGGGTATGGCTACACCTTC. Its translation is CASSLGSQGTGYGYTF.

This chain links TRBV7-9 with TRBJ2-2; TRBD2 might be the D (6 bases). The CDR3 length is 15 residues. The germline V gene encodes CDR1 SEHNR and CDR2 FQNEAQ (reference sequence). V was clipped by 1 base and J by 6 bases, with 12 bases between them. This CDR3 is CASSLVGRTPGELFF. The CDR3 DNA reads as TGTGCCAGCAGCTTAGTCGGGAGAACCCCCGGGGAGCTGTTTTTT.

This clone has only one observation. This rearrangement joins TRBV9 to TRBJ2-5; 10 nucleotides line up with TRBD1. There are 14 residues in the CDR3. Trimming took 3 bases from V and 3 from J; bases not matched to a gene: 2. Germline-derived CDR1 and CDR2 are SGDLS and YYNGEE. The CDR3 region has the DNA TGTGCCAGCAGCGCAGGACAGGGGGAAGAGACCCAGTACTTC. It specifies CASSAGQGEETQYF. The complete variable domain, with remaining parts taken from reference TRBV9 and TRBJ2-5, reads DSGVTQTPKHLITATGQRVTLRCSPRSGDLSVYWYQQSLDQGLQFLIQYYNGEERAKGNILERFSAQQFPDLHSELNLSSLELGDSALYFCASSAGQGEETQYFGPGTRLLVL.